The 21 T cell receptor beta chains below all came from one sample that was sequenced in a study of blood T cell repertoires in COVID-19. Data came from immunoSEQ multiplex PCR; TCRdb stores just in-frame clones and leaves some out. Of roughly 120,000 clones listed, about 90% are singletons. Sequences were obtained from peripheral blood. These TCRs come from a human donor in a cohort sampled during active COVID-19.

The chain is built from TRBV5-4 and TRBJ2-1; TRBD1 matches 7 bases. The CDR3 covers 15 residues. The trim removed 4 bases at V and 3 bases at J, leaving 7 bases unmatched. Germline V gene lookup returns CDR1 SGHNT and CDR2 YYREEE (reference sequence). The CDR3 sequence: CASSQDRVIYNEQFF. The CDR3 DNA follows: TGTGCCAGCAGCCAAGACAGGGTTATCTACAATGAGCAGTTCTTC.

The V gene is TRBV5-6, the J gene TRBJ1-1, with TRBD1 matching over 8 bases. This CDR3 comprises 16 residues. In germline, CDR1 is SGHDT, CDR2 YYEEEE. V lost 5 bases and J lost 0; bases outside the gene matches: 9. The CDR3 loop reads CASSRTGRVLNTEAFF. CDR3 nucleotides: TGTGCCAGCAGTAGGACAGGGCGGGTTTTGAACACTGAAGCTTTCTTT. The full variable domain, completed using reference TRBV5-6 and TRBJ1-1, is DAGVTQSPTHLIKTRGQQVTLRCSPKSGHDTVSWYQQALGQGPQFIFQYYEEEERQRGNFPDRFSGHQFPNYSSELNVNALLLGDSALYLCASSRTGRVLNTEAFFGQGTRLTVV.

The chain is built from TRBV7-8 and TRBJ2-7; 11 bases map to TRBD1. The V gene end was trimmed by 0 bases and the J gene end by 9 bases; junction bases not matched to a gene: 7. The CDR3 spans 15 residues. Germline V gene data show CDR1 as SGHVS and CDR2 as FQNEAQ. The DNA for the CDR3 is TGTGCCAGCAGCTTAGCGCATGGACAGGGGGCAGGGCAGTACTTC. Amino acid sequence: CASSLAHGQGAGQYF.

In its sample, this clone was seen once. J is TRBJ1-1 and V is TRBV27; D possibly corresponds to TRBD1 (5 bases). The CDR3 totals 15 residues. Germline V gives CDR1 MNHEY, CDR2 SMNVEV (reference sequence). V gave up 6 bases and J gave up 2 bases, with 16 bases separating them. Written as DNA, the CDR3 is TGTGCCAGCAGCCCGGTGGCGGACATCAACACTGAAGCTTTCTTT. It is translated as CASSPVADINTEAFF.

The CDR3 coding sequence is TGTGCCAGCAGTCCTGACAGAGGAGCCATCTACGAGCAGTACTTC. It encodes CASSPDRGAIYEQYF. V and J are TRBV28 and TRBJ2-7; D is perhaps TRBD1 (5 bases). From germline, CDR1 is MDHEN and CDR2 SYDVKM. V lost 5 bases and J lost 3, with 17 bases in between. The CDR3 consists of 15 residues.

This sequence joins TRBV7-9 and TRBJ1-1; the match to TRBD1 covers 9 bases. J was trimmed by 5 bases and V by 5 bases; bases with no gene match: 9. The CDR3 consists of 15 residues. Germline-derived CDR1 and CDR2 are SEHNR and FQNEAQ (reference sequence). The CDR3 coding sequence is TGTGCCAGCAGCGCACACAGGGGGCGGCGGACTGAAGCTTTCTTT. Its protein product is CASSAHRGRRTEAFF.

J is TRBJ2-3 and V is TRBV29-1; a weak D match, TRBD1 (6 bases). The CDR3 length is 14 residues. Trimming left V 7 bases short and J 1 base short, with 15 bases between. The V gene's germline CDR1 is SQVTM and CDR2 ANQGSEA. CDR3 region: CSADPRQGTDTQYF. The CDR3 DNA sequence: TGCAGCGCCGATCCTCGACAGGGCACAGATACGCAGTATTTT.

J is TRBJ2-7 and V is TRBV11-2; 8 nucleotides align to TRBD1. This CDR3 comprises 14 residues. The V and J ends lost 4 bases and 3 bases, in that order; junction bases with no gene match: 5. Germline lookup yields CDR1 SGHAT and CDR2 FQNNGV. Written as DNA, the CDR3 is TGTGCCAGCAGCTCGCGGACAGGGTACTACGAGCAGTACTTC. It codes for CASSSRTGYYEQYF.

This chain links TRBV5-8 with TRBJ1-5; no definite D call. Trimming removed 0 bases from V and 0 bases from J, with 10 bases in between. This CDR3 is 16 amino acids long. Germline lookup yields CDR1 SGHTS and CDR2 YDEGEE. CDR3 protein: CASSLGRGISNQPQHF. In nucleotides, the CDR3 is TGTGCCAGCAGCTTGGGACGGGGAATTAGCAATCAGCCCCAGCATTTT.

The gene calls are TRBV4-1 and TRBJ1-2, with 7 bases lining up with TRBD1. This CDR3 has 15 residues. Germline assignment: CDR1 MGHRA and CDR2 YSYEKL. Germline trimming cut 0 bases from V and 3 bases from J; bases unmatched to any gene: 4. The CDR3 DNA sequence: TGCGCCAGCAGCCAAGATGTAACAGGGGACTATGGCTACACCTTC. This codes for CASSQDVTGDYGYTF.

This sequence joins TRBV2 and TRBJ2-3, with D possibly being TRBD1 (5 bases). CDR1 is SNHLY, CDR2 FYNNEI, per germline. This CDR3 has 14 amino acids. V was cut by 7 bases and J by 2 bases, with 13 bases left in between. CDR3 sequence reads: CASKVDSPTDTQYF. The CDR3 DNA reads as TGTGCCAGCAAAGTTGACAGCCCCACAGATACGCAGTATTTT.

CDR3 in amino acids: CASSQDSGARFGYTF. In DNA, the CDR3 is TGTGCCAGCAGCCAAGATTCAGGGGCGCGGTTCGGCTACACCTTC. The rearrangement uses TRBV4-2 and TRBJ1-2; maybe TRBD1 (6 bases). The germline CDR1 and CDR2 sequences are LGHNA and YNFKEQ. The germline V and J ends were trimmed by 0 bases and 8 bases, with 16 bases remaining between them. The CDR3 runs to 15 residues.

This clone was recorded only once. The CDR3 sequence: CASSRGGGGRTEAFF. Here the CDR3 DNA reads TGTGCCAGCAGTAGGGGAGGGGGAGGTAGAACTGAAGCTTTCTTT. The chain uses TRBV7-2 and TRBJ1-1, with TRBD1 as a possible D gene (6 bases). The germline V and J ends were trimmed by 6 bases and 5 bases, with 19 bases remaining between them. CDR1 SGHTA and CDR2 FQGNSA come from the germline V gene. This CDR3 spans 15 amino acids.

Only one count was recorded for this clone. V and J are TRBV20-1 and TRBJ2-1; tentatively, D is TRBD2 (6 bases). Between the trimmed V and J ends, which lost 3 bases and 8 bases, there was a span of 20 bases. From germline, CDR1 is DFQATT and CDR2 SNEGSKA (reference sequence). The CDR3 runs 15 residues. The CDR3 is CSASTSGAGKDEQFF. The DNA of the CDR3 is TGCAGTGCTAGTACCAGCGGCGCGGGGAAGGATGAGCAGTTCTTC.

The CDR3 protein is CASSYRGSEQYF. DNA of the CDR3: TGTGCCAGCAGTTACCGGGGATCCGAGCAGTACTTC. This chain connects TRBV6-5 to TRBJ2-7, with D maybe TRBD2 (5 bases). The V and J ends lost 2 bases and 6 bases respectively, with 8 bases between them. The germline V gene has CDR1 MNHEY and CDR2 SVGAGI. The CDR3 is 12 amino acids.

The genes are TRBV7-3 and TRBJ2-3; possibly TRBD1 for D (6 bases). The CDR3 consists of 20 residues. CDR1 and CDR2 (germline): SGHTA, FQGTGA. Trimming removed 2 bases at V and 0 bases at J, with 24 bases between. CDR3 region: CASSLRWGLKDRSSTDTQYF. The CDR3 nucleotides read TGTGCCAGCAGCTTACGATGGGGGTTGAAGGACAGATCGAGCACAGATACGCAGTATTTT.

V and J are TRBV1 and TRBJ2-7; the table gives TRBD2 as D, unverified against the DNA. TRBV1 is a documented pseudogene. This CDR3 is built from 16 residues. The CDR3 coding sequence is TGCACCAGCAGCCCTCAACGACTAGCGGTAACCTACGAGCAGTACTTC. Its translation is CTSSPQRLAVTYEQYF.

V is TRBV6-5 and J is TRBJ2-1; D is uncertain. Germline values: CDR1 MNHEY, CDR2 SVGAGI. This CDR3 region has 13 residues. V shed 6 bases and J shed 5 bases, with 11 bases lying between them. In nucleotides, the CDR3 is TGTGCCAGCAGACCACCGAGTAACAATGAGCAGTTCTTC. Translating gives CASRPPSNNEQFF.

The chain links TRBV28 to TRBJ2-4; maybe TRBD1 (6 bases). The V gene lost 4 bases and the J gene lost 7 bases, with 20 bases spanning the gap. The CDR3 spans 16 residues. In germline, CDR1 is MDHEN, CDR2 SYDVKM. CDR3: CASSSEGQSARNIQYF. The CDR3 DNA reads TGTGCCAGCAGTTCAGAAGGACAGTCTGCAAGGAACATTCAGTACTTC. The full variable domain, completed using reference TRBV28 and TRBJ2-4, is DVKVTQSSRYLVKRTGEKVFLECVQDMDHENMFWYRQDPGLGLRLIYFSYDVKMKEKGDIPEGYSVSREKKERFSLILESASTNQTSMYLCASSSEGQSARNIQYFGAGTRLSVL.

CDR3: CAWSVLTEAFF. CDR3 bases: TGTGCCTGGAGTGTACTTACTGAAGCTTTCTTT. The V call is TRBV30, the J call TRBJ1-1; D gene unclear. Trimming removed 0 bases at V and 5 bases at J, with 4 bases between. CDR3 length: 11 residues. Germline V gene sequence: CDR1 GTSNPN, CDR2 SVGIG (reference sequence).

The CDR3 spells CASSKNEYTEAFF. DNA of the CDR3: TGTGCCAGCAGTAAGAACGAGTATACTGAAGCTTTCTTT. The chain joins TRBV7-9 to TRBJ1-1, with unresolved D. The CDR3 has 13 amino acids. Trimming stripped 6 bases from V and 5 bases from J, with 13 bases between. Germline values: CDR1 SEHNR, CDR2 FQNEAQ (reference sequence).